This TCR beta chain appears in the sequencing data of a study of technical replicates of blood from a handful of donors. CDR1 is MNHEY, CDR2 SVGAGI, per germline. The CDR3 spans 15 residues. The ends were cut back, 8 bases at V and 6 bases at J, with 20 bases in the middle. Libraries were prepared by immunoSEQ multiplex PCR; TCRdb keeps only in-frame clonotypes and omits some of them. The data contain about 88,000 clones, around 94% of them seen just once; the ten biggest clones take up about 0.26%. This clonotype originated in a human donor in good health. The V gene is TRBV6-5, the J gene TRBJ1-5; D perhaps matches TRBD1 (5 bases). Input material: T cells isolated from PBMCs. The CDR3, as DNA: TGTGCCAGCGGACCGATCGGGGGTAGGGGTCAGCCCCAGCATTTT. Translated: CASGPIGGRGQPQHF.